The clone carrying this T cell receptor beta chain was seen a handful of times. This CDR3 has 16 residues. Germline loops: CDR1 SQVTM, CDR2 ANQGSEA. Unmatched junction bases numbered 10, after V lost 1 base and J lost 3 bases. These data are taken from a study of beta chain features in type 1 diabetes. What was sequenced were expressed TCRB transcripts, since all of the isolated RNA had been reverse transcribed. This table comes from immunoSEQ multiplex PCR, and its TCRdb copy is limited to in-frame clones, with some not included. The data hold approximately 120,000 clones, with less than 40% observed a single time.

Sequences were obtained from stem cell memory CD4+ T cells from blood. The rearrangement links TRBV29-1 to TRBJ2-7, with 9 bases fitting TRBD2. The origin of this receptor is a woman aged 18 to 35 in good health. CDR3 in amino acids: CSVEVFGGRAYYEQYF. CDR3 sequence (DNA): TGCAGCGTTGAAGTATTTGGCGGGAGGGCTTACTACGAGCAGTACTTC.